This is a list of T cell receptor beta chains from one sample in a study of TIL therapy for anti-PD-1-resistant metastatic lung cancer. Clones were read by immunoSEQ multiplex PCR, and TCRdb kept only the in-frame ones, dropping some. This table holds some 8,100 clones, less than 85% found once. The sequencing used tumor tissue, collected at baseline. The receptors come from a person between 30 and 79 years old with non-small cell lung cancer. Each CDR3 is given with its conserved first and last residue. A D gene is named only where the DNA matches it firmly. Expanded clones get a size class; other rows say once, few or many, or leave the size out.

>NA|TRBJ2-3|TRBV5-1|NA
TGCGCCAGCAAAAAGGGCGCTAGGGAGGCAGATACGCAGTATTTT
CASKKGAREADTQYF
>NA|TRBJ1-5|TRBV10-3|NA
TGTGCCATCAGTGAAGGGGGGAATCAGCCCCAGCATTTT
CAISEGGNQPQHF
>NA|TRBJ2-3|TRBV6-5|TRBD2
TGTGCCAGCAGTTTCGGGGGGGGGATCGATACGCAGTATTTT
CASSFGGGIDTQYF
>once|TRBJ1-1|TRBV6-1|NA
TGTGCCAGCAGTGGTCTGGGCTTGAACACTGAAGCTTTCTTT
CASSGLGLNTEAFF
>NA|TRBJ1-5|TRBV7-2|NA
TGTGCCAGCAGCTTATCTGGGGGGGATCAGCCCCAGCATTTT
CASSLSGGDQPQHF
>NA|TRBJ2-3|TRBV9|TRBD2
TGTGCCAGCAGGGCTAGCGGGGGGACAGATACGCAGTATTTT
CASRASGGTDTQYF
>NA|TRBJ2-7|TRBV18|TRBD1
TGTGCCAGCTCGCCAGGGGGCCCTTGGGAGCAGTACTTC
CASSPGGPWEQYF
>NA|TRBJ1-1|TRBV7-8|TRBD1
TGTGCCAGCAGCCAGGGGACGGGGGACAGAGCTTTCTTT
CASSQGTGDRAFF
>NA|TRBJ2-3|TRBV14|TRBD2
TGTGCCAGCAGCCATCCTCGAGGTAGCGGGAGCACAGATACGCAGTATTTT
CASSHPRGSGSTDTQYF
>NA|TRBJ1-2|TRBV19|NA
TGTGCCAGCACACAAAGCGTCGTCTCTAGTGGCTACACCTTC
CASTQSVVSSGYTF
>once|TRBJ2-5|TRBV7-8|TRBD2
TGTGCCAGCAGCTTAGTGGGAGGGGCCGGGCGGCAAGAGACCCAGTACTTC
CASSLVGGAGRQETQYF
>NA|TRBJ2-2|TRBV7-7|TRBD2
TGTGCCAGCGCCGGGGGGGTTGTTGGCACCGGGGAGCTGTTTTTT
CASAGGVVGTGELFF
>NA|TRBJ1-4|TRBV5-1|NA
TGCGCCAGCAGCTTCCAACCAGGGGCGACTAATGAAAAACTGTTTTTT
CASSFQPGATNEKLFF
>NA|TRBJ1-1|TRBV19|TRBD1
TGTGCCAGTAGTACCAACCGGGACAGGGGCATCGTCACTGAAGCTTTCTTT
CASSTNRDRGIVTEAFF
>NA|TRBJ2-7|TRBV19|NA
TGTGCCAGTAGTATTGGGGGCTACGAGCAGTACTTC
CASSIGGYEQYF
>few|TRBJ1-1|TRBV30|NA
TGTGCCTGGAGTGTAAACAGGCGAGCTTTCTTT
CAWSVNRRAFF
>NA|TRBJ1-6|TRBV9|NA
TGTGCCAGCAGCGTAGGTCCTATCAATTCACCCCTCCACTTT
CASSVGPINSPLHF
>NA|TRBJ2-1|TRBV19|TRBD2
TGTGCCAGTAGTCAAACTAGCGGGGGGTACAATGAGCAGTTCTTC
CASSQTSGGYNEQFF
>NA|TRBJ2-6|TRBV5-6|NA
TGTGCCAGCAGCTTTGAGGGCCGGGCCAACGTCCTGACTTTC
CASSFEGRANVLTF
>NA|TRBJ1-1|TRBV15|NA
TGTGCCACCAGCGGTACAGGGACGAACACTGAAGCTTTCTTT
CATSGTGTNTEAFF
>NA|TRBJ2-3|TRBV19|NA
TGTGCCAGTAGTATAGCGGCGCGCTCCCCCCAGTATTTT
CASSIAARSPQYF
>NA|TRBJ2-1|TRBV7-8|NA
TGTGCCAGCAGCTTAGGACAGACACTCACCCACAATGAGCAGTTCTTC
CASSLGQTLTHNEQFF
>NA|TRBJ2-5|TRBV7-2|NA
TGTGCCAGCAGCCCTCCGGGTAGGGCGGGAGAGACCCAGTACTTC
CASSPPGRAGETQYF
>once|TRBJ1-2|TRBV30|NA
TGTGCCTGGAGTGTCGTGGGTTATTGGGGCAGGGAAATCTCTAATTCTAACTATGGCTACACCTTC
CAWSVVGYWGREISNSNYGYTF
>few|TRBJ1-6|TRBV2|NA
TGTGCCAGCAGTGAGTGGGAGGCGGATCCCCTCCACTTT
CASSEWEADPLHF